This record covers a single T cell receptor (beta chain). The antigen is unknown. Per germline, CDR1 MGHRA and CDR2 YSYEKL. The CDR3 contains 17 residues. With 2 bases clipped from V and 4 bases from J, the junction kept 9 bases outside the gene matches. The data derive from a study of brain T cells in children with intractable seizures. Study outcomes and limitations: Viral specificity was inferred only from CDR3 similarity; HCMV serostatus was unknown.

Libraries were prepared by immunoSEQ multiplex PCR; TCRdb keeps only in-frame clonotypes and omits some of them. Altogether 340,000 or so clones are present, more than 85% being singletons, with the ten largest covering 5.7%. The time point here: blood from clinic visit 5 months post-surgery; TSC patient then seizure free. Sequenced here: peripheral blood, sampled more than 4 months after surgery. The chain joins TRBV4-1 to TRBJ2-7; 12 nucleotides line up with TRBD2. This clonotype was sampled from a boy less than two years old with tuberous sclerosis and intractable seizures. CDR3 in amino acids: CASSQLERTSGEYEQYF. CDR3 DNA sequence: TGCGCCAGCAGCCAACTCGAAAGGACTAGCGGGGAATACGAGCAGTACTTC.